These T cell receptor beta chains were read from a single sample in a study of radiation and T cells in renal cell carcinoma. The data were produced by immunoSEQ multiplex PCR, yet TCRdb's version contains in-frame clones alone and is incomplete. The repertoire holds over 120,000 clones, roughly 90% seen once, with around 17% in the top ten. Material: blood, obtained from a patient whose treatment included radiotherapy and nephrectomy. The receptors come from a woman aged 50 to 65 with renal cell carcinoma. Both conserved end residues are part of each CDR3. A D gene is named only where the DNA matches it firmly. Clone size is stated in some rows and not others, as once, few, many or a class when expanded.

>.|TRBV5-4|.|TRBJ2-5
CASSFKSQQETQYF
TGTGCCAGCAGCTTTAAGAGTCAGCAAGAGACCCAGTACTTC
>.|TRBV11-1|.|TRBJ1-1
CASSLKNTEAFF
TGTGCCAGCAGCCTCAAGAACACTGAAGCTTTCTTT
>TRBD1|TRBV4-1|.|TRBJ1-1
CASSQQGTGEFGEAFF
TGCGCCAGCAGCCAACAAGGGACAGGGGAGTTTGGTGAAGCTTTCTTT
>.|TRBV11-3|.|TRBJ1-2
CASSLAAGDGYTF
TGTGCCAGCAGCTTAGCGGCAGGAGATGGCTACACCTTC
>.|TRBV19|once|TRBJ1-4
CASSILGQKNEKLFF
TGTGCCAGTAGTATCCTAGGACAGAAAAATGAAAAACTGTTTTTT
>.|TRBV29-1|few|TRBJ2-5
CSGRQGWETQYF
TGCAGCGGACGGCAGGGTTGGGAGACCCAGTACTTC
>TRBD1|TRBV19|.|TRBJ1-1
CASSPHRGQNTEAFF
TGTGCCAGTAGTCCTCACAGGGGGCAGAACACTGAAGCTTTCTTT
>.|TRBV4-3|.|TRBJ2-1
CASSQDPALEYNEQFF
TGCGCCAGCAGCCAAGATCCGGCCCTAGAGTACAATGAGCAGTTCTTC
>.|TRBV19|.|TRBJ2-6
CASSIDLRGANVLTF
TGTGCCAGTAGTATAGATCTTCGCGGGGCCAACGTCCTGACTTTC
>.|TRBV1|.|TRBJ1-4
CTSSPGLTRGEKLFF
TGCACCAGCAGCCCAGGACTCACAAGGGGGGAAAAACTGTTTTTT
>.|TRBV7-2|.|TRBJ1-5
CASSLPLPNQPQHF
TGTGCCAGCAGCTTACCCCTACCCAATCAGCCCCAGCATTTT
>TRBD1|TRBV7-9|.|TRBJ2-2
CASSLEGGLSTGELFF
TGTGCCAGCAGCTTAGAAGGGGGCTTGAGCACCGGGGAGCTGTTTTTT
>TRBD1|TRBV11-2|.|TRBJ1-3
CASSLGTGGSSGNTIYF
TGTGCCAGCAGCTTAGGAACAGGGGGGAGCTCTGGAAACACCATATATTTT
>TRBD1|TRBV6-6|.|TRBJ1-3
CASRTGTAGNTIYF
TGTGCCAGCAGGACAGGGACCGCCGGAAACACCATATATTTT
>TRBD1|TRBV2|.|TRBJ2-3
CASKAGGPDTQYF
TGTGCCAGCAAGGCAGGGGGCCCAGATACGCAGTATTTT
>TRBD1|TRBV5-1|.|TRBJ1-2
CASSPGTGNYGYTF
TGCGCCAGCAGCCCGGGGACAGGCAACTATGGCTACACCTTC
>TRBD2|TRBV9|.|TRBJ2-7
CASSYLAGDGGEQYF
TGTGCCAGCAGCTACCTAGCGGGAGATGGGGGTGAGCAGTACTTC
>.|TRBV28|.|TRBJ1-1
CASSLEDRQDTEAFF
TGTGCCAGCAGTTTAGAGGACAGACAAGATACTGAAGCTTTCTTT
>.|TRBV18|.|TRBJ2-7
CASKDSSGEQYF
TGTGCCAGCAAGGACAGCTCCGGGGAGCAGTACTTC
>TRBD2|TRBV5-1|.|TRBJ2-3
CASRIGSGRGTDTQYF
TGCGCCAGCAGAATTGGAAGCGGGAGGGGCACAGATACGCAGTATTTT
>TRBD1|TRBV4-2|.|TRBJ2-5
CASSQDWTGGQETQYF
TGTGCCAGCAGCCAAGATTGGACAGGGGGTCAAGAGACCCAGTACTTC
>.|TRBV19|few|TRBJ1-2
CASRGTGPEAGYTF
TGTGCCAGTAGGGGGACCGGGCCTGAAGCCGGCTACACCTTC
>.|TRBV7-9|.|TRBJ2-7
CASSSTYEQYF
TGTGCCAGCAGCTCAACCTACGAGCAGTACTTC
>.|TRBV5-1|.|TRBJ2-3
CASSLWGETDTQYF
TGCGCCAGCAGCTTGTGGGGGGAGACAGATACGCAGTATTTT
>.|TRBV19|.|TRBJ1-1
CASGPNTEAFF
TGTGCCAGCGGGCCGAACACTGAAGCTTTCTTT
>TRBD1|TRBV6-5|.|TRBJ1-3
CAAGGEGNTIYF
TGTGCGGCAGGGGGAGAAGGAAACACCATATATTTT
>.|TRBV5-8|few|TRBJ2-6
CASGSSGANVLTF
TGTGCCAGCGGCAGCTCTGGGGCCAACGTCCTGACTTTC
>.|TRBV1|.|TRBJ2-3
CTSSQPGTPVPPLSTDTQYF
TGCACCAGCAGCCAACCCGGCACTCCAGTCCCCCCCCTTAGCACAGATACGCAGTATTTT
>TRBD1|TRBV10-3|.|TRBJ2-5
CAISERTGQETQYF
TGTGCCATCAGTGAGAGGACAGGTCAAGAGACCCAGTACTTC
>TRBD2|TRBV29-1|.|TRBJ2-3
CSVRGLAGENTDTQYF
TGCAGCGTCCGCGGACTAGCGGGGGAAAACACAGATACGCAGTATTTT
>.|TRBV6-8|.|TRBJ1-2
CASSLDWGPGYTF
TGTGCCAGCAGTTTAGATTGGGGTCCGGGCTACACCTTC
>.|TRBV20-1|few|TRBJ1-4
CSASYNEKLFF
TGCAGTGCTAGTTACAATGAAAAACTGTTTTTT
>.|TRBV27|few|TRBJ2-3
CASSGSQGIFTGTQYF
TGTGCCAGCAGTGGTAGCCAGGGGATCTTCACAGGTACGCAGTATTTT
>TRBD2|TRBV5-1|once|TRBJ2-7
CASSQTSGRYEQYF
TGCGCCAGCAGCCAGACTAGCGGGAGGTACGAGCAGTACTTC
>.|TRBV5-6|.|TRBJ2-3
CASSLGPASDTQYF
TGTGCCAGCAGCTTGGGTCCGGCTTCCGATACGCAGTATTTT
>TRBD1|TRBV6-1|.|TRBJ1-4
CASQLTGENEKLFF
TGTGCCAGCCAACTTACAGGGGAGAATGAAAAACTGTTTTTT
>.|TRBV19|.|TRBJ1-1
CASSITGVGIGEAFF
TGTGCCAGTAGTATTACGGGGGTTGGGATAGGTGAAGCTTTCTTT
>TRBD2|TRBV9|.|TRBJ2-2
CASSRSGTNTGELFF
TGTGCCAGCAGCCGGAGCGGGACGAACACCGGGGAGCTGTTTTTT
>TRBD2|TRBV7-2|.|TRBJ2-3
CASSHSSGRTDTQYF
TGTGCCAGCAGCCACTCTAGCGGGCGCACAGATACGCAGTATTTT
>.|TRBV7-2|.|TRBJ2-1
CASSSSRDGNNEQFF
TGTGCCAGCAGCTCGTCCCGGGACGGTAACAATGAGCAGTTCTTC
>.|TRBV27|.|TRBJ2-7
CASRNAGLNEQYF
TGTGCCAGCAGAAACGCAGGGCTCAACGAGCAGTACTTC
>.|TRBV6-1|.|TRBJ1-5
CASSLGRTNQPQHF
TGTGCCAGCAGCTTGGGCAGGACCAATCAGCCCCAGCATTTT
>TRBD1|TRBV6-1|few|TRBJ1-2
CASSEWTGANYGYTF
TGTGCCAGCAGTGAATGGACAGGTGCTAACTACGGCTACACCTTC
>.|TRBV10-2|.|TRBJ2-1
CASRDGGAHNEQFF
TGCGCCAGCAGGGATGGAGGAGCCCACAATGAGCAGTTCTTC
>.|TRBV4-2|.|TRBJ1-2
CASRAVGGYGYTF
TGTGCCAGCAGAGCGGTGGGGGGCTATGGCTACACCTTC